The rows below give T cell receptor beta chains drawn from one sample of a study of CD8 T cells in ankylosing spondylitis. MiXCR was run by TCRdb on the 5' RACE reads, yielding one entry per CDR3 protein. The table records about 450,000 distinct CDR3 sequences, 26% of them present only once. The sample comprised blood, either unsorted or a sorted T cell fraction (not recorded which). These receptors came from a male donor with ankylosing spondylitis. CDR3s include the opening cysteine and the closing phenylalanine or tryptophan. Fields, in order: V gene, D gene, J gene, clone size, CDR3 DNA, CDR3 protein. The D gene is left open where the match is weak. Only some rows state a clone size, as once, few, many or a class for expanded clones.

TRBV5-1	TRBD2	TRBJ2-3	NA	TGCGCCAGCAGTCTTGGGGCCACTAGCGGGAGTGCAGATACGCAGTATTTT	CASSLGATSGSADTQYF
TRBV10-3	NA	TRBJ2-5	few	TGTGCCATCAGTGATTCGACAGCCCGGGGAGAGACCCAGTACTTC	CAISDSTARGETQYF
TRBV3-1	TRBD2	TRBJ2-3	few	TGTGCCAGCAGCCCCCTGACTAGCGGGAGGGCTCTTGGCACAGATACGCAGTATTTT	CASSPLTSGRALGTDTQYF
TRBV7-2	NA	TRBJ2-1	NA	TGTGCCAGCAGCTTATCGTTTGGCGGGGATTCGGATAATGAGCAGTTCTTC	CASSLSFGGDSDNEQFF
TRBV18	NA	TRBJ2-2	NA	TGTGCCAGCTCTAGAGAAGTCGGCGGGACAAACACCGGGGAGCTGTTTTTT	CASSREVGGTNTGELFF
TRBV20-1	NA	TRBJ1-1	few	TGCAGTGCTAGGGACAGCGGCAGGTTGAACACTGAAGCTTTCTTT	CSARDSGRLNTEAFF
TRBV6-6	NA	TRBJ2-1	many	TGTGCCAGCAGTGGGCCCTACAATGAGCAGTTCTTC	CASSGPYNEQFF
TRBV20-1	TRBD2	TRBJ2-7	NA	TGCAGTGCTAGAGCGGGAGGGCGATACGAGCAGTACTTC	CSARAGGRYEQYF
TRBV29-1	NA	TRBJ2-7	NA	TGCAGCGTTGAGGCAGGGAACTCCTACGAGCAGTACTTC	CSVEAGNSYEQYF
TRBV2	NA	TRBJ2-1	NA	TGTGCCAGCAGTGAGACCCAGCGGTCCTACAATGAGCAGTTCTTC	CASSETQRSYNEQFF
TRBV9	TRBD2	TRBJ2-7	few	TGTGCCAGCAGCGTAGACGGACTAGCGGGAGTTGAGCAGTACTTC	CASSVDGLAGVEQYF
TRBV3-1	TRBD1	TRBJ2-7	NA	TGTGCCAGCAGCCATTCCGGGACAGGACCCTACGAGCAGTACTTC	CASSHSGTGPYEQYF
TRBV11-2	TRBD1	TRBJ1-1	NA	TGTGCCAGCAGCTTTGGACAGGTGAACACTGAAGCTTTCTTT	CASSFGQVNTEAFF
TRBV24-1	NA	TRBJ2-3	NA	TGTGCCACCAGTGATTTTAACAGGATCACGCAGTATTTT	CATSDFNRITQYF
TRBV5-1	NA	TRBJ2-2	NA	TGCGCCAGCAGCTTGGTGAGCGGAACGGGCGGGGAGCTGTTTTTT	CASSLVSGTGGELFF
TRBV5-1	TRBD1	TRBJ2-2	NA	TGCGCCAGCAGCTTGGAGGGACAGGGAATCACCGGGGAGCTGTTTTTT	CASSLEGQGITGELFF
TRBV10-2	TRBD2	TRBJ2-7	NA	TGCGCCAGCAGTAGGACTAGCGGAGGCTCCTACGAGCAGTACTTC	CASSRTSGGSYEQYF
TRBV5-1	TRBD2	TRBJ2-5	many	TGTGCCAGCAGTTTGGCGGGGGTCCAAGAGACCCAGTACTTC	CASSLAGVQETQYF
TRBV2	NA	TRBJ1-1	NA	TGTGCCAGCATGGGATTATGGCCCACTGAAGCTTTCTTT	CASMGLWPTEAFF
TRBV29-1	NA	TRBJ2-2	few	TGCAGCGTTGAAGGAGTTGCCAGGGGCACCGGGGAGCTGTTTTTT	CSVEGVARGTGELFF
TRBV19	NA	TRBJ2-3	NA	TGTGCCAGTAGTATACAGGGTATCACAGATACGCAGTATTTT	CASSIQGITDTQYF